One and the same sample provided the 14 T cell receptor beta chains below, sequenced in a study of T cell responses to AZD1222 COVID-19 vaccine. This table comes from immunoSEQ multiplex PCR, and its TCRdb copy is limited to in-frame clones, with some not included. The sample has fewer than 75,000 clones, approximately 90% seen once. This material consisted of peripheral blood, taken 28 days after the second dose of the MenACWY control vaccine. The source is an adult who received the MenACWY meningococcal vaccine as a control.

In DNA, the CDR3 is TGCGCCAGCAGCTTGATGGGGGGTCGGAACACTGAAGCTTTCTTT. Protein: CASSLMGGRNTEAFF. The chain joins TRBV5-1 to TRBJ1-1; D possibly corresponds to TRBD1 (5 bases). Germline CDR1 SGHRS, CDR2 YFSETQ. The CDR3 is 15 amino acids. With 1 base removed from V and 1 base from J, the gap between germline ends came to 11 bases.

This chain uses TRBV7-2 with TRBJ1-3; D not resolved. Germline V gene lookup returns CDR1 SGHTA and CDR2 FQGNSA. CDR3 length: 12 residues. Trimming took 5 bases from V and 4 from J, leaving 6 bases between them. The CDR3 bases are TGTGCCAGCAGCCTTTTCGGAAACACCATATATTTT. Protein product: CASSLFGNTIYF. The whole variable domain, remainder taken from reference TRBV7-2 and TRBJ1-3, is GAGVSQSPSNKVTEKGKDVELRCDPISGHTALYWYRQSLGQGLEFLIYFQGNSAPDKSGLPSDRFSAERTGGSVSTLTIQRTQQEDSAVYLCASSLFGNTIYFGEGSWLTVV.

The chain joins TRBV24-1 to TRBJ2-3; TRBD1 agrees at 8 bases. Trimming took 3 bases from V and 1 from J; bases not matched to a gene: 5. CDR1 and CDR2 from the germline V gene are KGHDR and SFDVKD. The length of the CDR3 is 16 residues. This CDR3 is CATSDPGGSGTDTQYF. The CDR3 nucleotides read TGTGCCACCAGTGATCCAGGGGGCTCGGGCACAGATACGCAGTATTTT.

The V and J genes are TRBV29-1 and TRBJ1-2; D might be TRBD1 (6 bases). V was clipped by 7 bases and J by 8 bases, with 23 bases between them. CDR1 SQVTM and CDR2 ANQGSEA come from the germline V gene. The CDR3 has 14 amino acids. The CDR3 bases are TGCAGCGCGACCTTCTTCTCCCTCCAGGGGGGCTACACCTTC. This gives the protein CSATFFSLQGGYTF.

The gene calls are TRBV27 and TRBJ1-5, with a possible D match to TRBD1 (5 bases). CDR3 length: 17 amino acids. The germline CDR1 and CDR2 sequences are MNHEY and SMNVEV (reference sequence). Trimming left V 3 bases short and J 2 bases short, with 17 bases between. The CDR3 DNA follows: TGTGCCAGCAGTTTTAAATCCGGGGCCCTTCGCAATCAGCCCCAGCATTTT. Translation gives CASSFKSGALRNQPQHF.

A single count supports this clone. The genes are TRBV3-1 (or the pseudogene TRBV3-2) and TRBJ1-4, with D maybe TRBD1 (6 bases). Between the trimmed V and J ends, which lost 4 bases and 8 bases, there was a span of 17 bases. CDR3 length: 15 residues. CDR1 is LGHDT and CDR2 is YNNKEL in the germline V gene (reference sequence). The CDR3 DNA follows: TGTGCCAGCAGCCCCCGAGGGGGGGGCGGGGAAAAACTGTTTTTT. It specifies CASSPRGGGGEKLFF.

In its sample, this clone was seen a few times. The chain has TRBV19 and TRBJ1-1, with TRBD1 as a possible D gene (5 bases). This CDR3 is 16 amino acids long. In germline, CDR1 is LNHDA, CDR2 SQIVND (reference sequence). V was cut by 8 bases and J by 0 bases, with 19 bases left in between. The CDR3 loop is CASRPGRKVMNTEAFF. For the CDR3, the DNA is TGTGCCAGTCGACCGGGACGCAAAGTCATGAACACTGAAGCTTTCTTT. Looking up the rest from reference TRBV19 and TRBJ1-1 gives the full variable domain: DGGITQSPKYLFRKEGQNVTLSCEQNLNHDAMYWYRQDPGQGLRLIYYSQIVNDFQKGDIAEGYSVSREKKESFPLTVTSAQKNPTAFYLCASRPGRKVMNTEAFFGQGTRLTVV.

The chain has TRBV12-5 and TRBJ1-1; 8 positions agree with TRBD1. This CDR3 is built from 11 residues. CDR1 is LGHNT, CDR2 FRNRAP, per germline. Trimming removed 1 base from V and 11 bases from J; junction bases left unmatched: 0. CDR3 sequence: CASGLGQGAFF. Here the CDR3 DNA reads TGTGCTAGTGGTTTGGGACAGGGGGCTTTCTTT.

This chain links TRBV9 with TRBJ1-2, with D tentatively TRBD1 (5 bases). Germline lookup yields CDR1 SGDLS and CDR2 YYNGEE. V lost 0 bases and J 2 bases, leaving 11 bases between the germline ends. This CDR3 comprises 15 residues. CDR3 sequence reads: CASSVVAGTNYGYTF. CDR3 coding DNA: TGTGCCAGCAGCGTAGTGGCAGGGACGAACTATGGCTACACCTTC. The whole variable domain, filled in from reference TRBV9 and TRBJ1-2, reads DSGVTQTPKHLITATGQRVTLRCSPRSGDLSVYWYQQSLDQGLQFLIQYYNGEERAKGNILERFSAQQFPDLHSELNLSSLELGDSALYFCASSVVAGTNYGYTFGSGTRLTVV.

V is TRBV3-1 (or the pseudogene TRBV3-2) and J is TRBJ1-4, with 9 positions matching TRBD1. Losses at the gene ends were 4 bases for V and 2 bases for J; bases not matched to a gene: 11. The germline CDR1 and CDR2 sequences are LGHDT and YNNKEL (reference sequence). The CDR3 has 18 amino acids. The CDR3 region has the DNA TGTGCCAGCAGCCCCCGGGACAGGGTAGATCCCACTAATGAAAAACTGTTTTTT. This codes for CASSPRDRVDPTNEKLFF.

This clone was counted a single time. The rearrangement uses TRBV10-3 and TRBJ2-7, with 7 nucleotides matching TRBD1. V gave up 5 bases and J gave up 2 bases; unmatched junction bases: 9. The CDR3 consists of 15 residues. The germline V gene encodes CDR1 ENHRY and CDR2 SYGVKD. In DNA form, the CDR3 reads TGTGCCATCAGTTCCGGGACAGAACGACCCTACGAGCAGTACTTC. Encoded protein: CAISSGTERPYEQYF.

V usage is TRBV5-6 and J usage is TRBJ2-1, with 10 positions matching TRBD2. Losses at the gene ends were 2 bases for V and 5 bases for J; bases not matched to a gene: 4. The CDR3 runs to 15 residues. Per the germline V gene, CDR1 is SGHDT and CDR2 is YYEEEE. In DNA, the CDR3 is TGTGCCAGCAGCTTACGGCTAGCGGGGGACAATGAGCAGTTCTTC. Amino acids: CASSLRLAGDNEQFF.

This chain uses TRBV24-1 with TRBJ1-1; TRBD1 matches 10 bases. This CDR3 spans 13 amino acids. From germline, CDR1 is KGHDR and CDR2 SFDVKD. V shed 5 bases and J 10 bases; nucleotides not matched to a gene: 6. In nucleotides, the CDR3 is TGTGCCACCAGTGCCGGGACAGGGGCGGCAGCTTTCTTT. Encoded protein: CATSAGTGAAAFF.

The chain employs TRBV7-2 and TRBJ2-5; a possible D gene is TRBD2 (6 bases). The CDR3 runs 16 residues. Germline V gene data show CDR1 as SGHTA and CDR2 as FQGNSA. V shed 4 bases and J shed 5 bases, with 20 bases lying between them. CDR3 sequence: CASSSVWAGLGETQYF. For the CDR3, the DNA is TGTGCCAGCAGCTCCGTCTGGGCGGGACTGGGGGAGACCCAGTACTTC.